This T cell receptor (beta chain) was obtained from a study of T-cell memory formation after mild COVID-19. Study at large: The TCR clusters were mostly specific to one donor. Notes on the study in general: There was no confirmation that second-wave clones peaking on day 37 were SARS-CoV-2 specific.

After 5'RACE with constant-segment primers, TCR alpha and TCR beta cDNA libraries carrying sample barcodes and UMIs were obtained. TCRdb used MiXCR to reprocess the 5' RACE reads, holding one entry per CDR3 protein. The profile shows hundreds of thousands of distinct CDR3 sequences, roughly 22% of them singletons. On this clonotype: Its specificity is not known.

Deletions cut 5 bases from V and 8 bases from J, with 15 bases between. The CDR3 consists of 13 residues. Germline-derived CDR1 and CDR2 are SGHVS and FQNEAQ. The chain recombines TRBV7-8 with TRBJ1-2; no definite D call. The receptor was derived from an adult woman who had mild COVID-19 (a few samples of this study predate the infection). Cell type and time point are not known. The specimen sequenced was PBMCs or a T cell subset sorted from them (not recorded which). The CDR3 protein is CASSPPGRAGYTF. The CDR3 region has the DNA TGTGCCAGCAGCCCACCCGGACGAGCGGGCTACACCTTC.